These 22 T cell receptor beta chains originate from one sample sequenced in a study of T cells in Graves' hyperthyroidism and ophthalmopathy. RNA transcripts served as the template for amplifying TCR beta CDR3 regions. During a first-round RT-PCR of the TCR CDR3, the HTBI primer set was used. TCRdb passed the multiplex PCR reads through MiXCR, listing each CDR3 protein once. The table shows 400,000 or so distinct CDR3 sequences, with over 12% occurring only once. Sequenced sample: blood. The source is a man aged 45 to 65 with Graves' ophthalmopathy.

In its sample, this clonotype was seen a few times. The genes are TRBV30 and TRBJ2-7, with a weak D call TRBD1 (5 bases). Trimming pared 5 bases from V and 5 bases from J, leaving 19 bases between. The CDR3 consists of 14 residues. Germline CDR1 and CDR2: GTSNPN and SVGIG (reference sequence). The CDR3 region has the DNA TGTGCCTGGGTGCTCGGCGGTTGGGGCGACGAGCAGTACTTC. This sequence encodes CAWVLGGWGDEQYF.

The chain is built from TRBV11-2 and TRBJ1-6; D call uncertain. The V gene lost 5 bases and the J gene lost 0 bases, with 11 bases spanning the gap. CDR3 size: 16 residues. Germline V lookup: CDR1 SGHAT, CDR2 FQNNGV. The CDR3 DNA is TGTGCCAGCAGCCTAACACAGAGCTCCTATAATTCACCCCTCCACTTT. Its protein product is CASSLTQSSYNSPLHF.

This clonotype came up many times. This chain links TRBV30 with TRBJ2-7; the D gene is possibly TRBD1 (6 bases). This CDR3 is built from 12 residues. Germline V gene lookup returns CDR1 GTSNPN and CDR2 SVGIG (reference sequence). Trimming shortened V by 2 bases and J by 6 bases, and 11 bases separated the two germline ends. Here the CDR3 reads CAWSSTGSEQYF. The CDR3, as DNA: TGTGCCTGGAGTAGTACAGGGTCCGAGCAGTACTTC.

This clonotype turned up a few times. V gene TRBV10-3 combines with J gene TRBJ2-6; the D is unclear. CDR1 ENHRY and CDR2 SYGVKD come from the germline V gene. The CDR3 totals 16 residues. Deletions cut 1 base from V and 4 bases from J, with 11 bases between. As DNA, the CDR3 is TGTGCCATCAGTGAGTACAGCGAACCCGGGGCCAACGTCCTGACTTTC. Translated: CAISEYSEPGANVLTF.

This clonotype was seen only a few times. The chain joins TRBV12-3 or TRBV12-4 to TRBJ1-1; TRBD1 aligns across 7 bases. The CDR3 covers 14 residues. The V segment lost 4 bases and the J segment 7 bases; nucleotides outside the gene matches: 9. The CDR3 sequence: CASSSTGFLGEAFF. The CDR3 region has the DNA TGTGCCAGCAGTTCGACAGGGTTTCTGGGTGAAGCTTTCTTT.

This clonotype appeared a few times. The J gene is TRBJ2-7, the V gene TRBV11-3, with 11 positions matching TRBD2. The V segment lost 5 bases and the J segment 3 bases; nucleotides outside the gene matches: 12. Germline CDR1 SGHNT, CDR2 YENEEA. The CDR3 runs to 17 residues. The CDR3 nucleotides are TGTGCCAGCAGCGCAGGGGGCAGGCTAGCGGGAGGCTACGAGCAGTACTTC. The encoded protein is CASSAGGRLAGGYEQYF.

This clonotype was counted only a few times. The rearrangement links TRBV29-1 to TRBJ2-7; TRBD2 matches 7 bases. Germline lookup yields CDR1 SQVTM and CDR2 ANQGSEA. The junction had 9 bases not matched to a gene; V was cut back by 6 bases and J by 4 bases. This CDR3 has 13 residues. CDR3 loop: CSVRLAGWYEQYF. CDR3 in DNA: TGCAGCGTACGACTAGCTGGATGGTACGAGCAGTACTTC.

This clonotype has more than one count but fewer than ten. The chain is built from TRBV20-1 and TRBJ2-1; D gene uncertain. The germline gives CDR1 DFQATT, CDR2 SNEGSKA (reference sequence). The CDR3 extends over 14 amino acids. V was shortened by 5 bases and J by 7 bases, with 18 bases between the two germline ends. This CDR3 reads CSASNNGRRNEQFF. For the CDR3, the DNA is TGCAGTGCTTCAAACAACGGCCGAAGGAATGAGCAGTTCTTC.

This clonotype came up many times. The chain has TRBV4-1 and TRBJ2-1; maybe TRBD2 (5 bases). With 0 bases removed from V and 6 bases from J, the gap between germline ends came to 9 bases. The CDR3 is 14 residues long. Germline CDR1 reads MGHRA; CDR2 reads YSYEKL. In nucleotides, the CDR3 is TGCGCCAGCAGCCAAGATTGGACTTCCAATGAGCAGTTCTTC. Translated: CASSQDWTSNEQFF.

V usage is TRBV7-9 and J usage is TRBJ2-3, with D possibly TRBD2 on 5 matching bases. The germline V and J ends were trimmed by 6 bases and 4 bases, with 14 bases remaining between them. This CDR3 contains 14 residues. Germline lookup yields CDR1 SEHNR and CDR2 FQNEAQ (reference sequence). For the CDR3, the DNA is TGTGCCAGCAGTTTTACGGGGAGTGCAGATACGCAGTATTTT. Amino acids: CASSFTGSADTQYF.

This clonotype appeared many times. This chain uses TRBV30 with TRBJ1-4; possibly TRBD1 for D (6 bases). The CDR3 loop spans 14 amino acids. Trimming took off 6 bases at V and 1 base at J, with 12 bases between the two ends. Looked up from germline, CDR1 is GTSNPN and CDR2 is SVGIG (reference sequence). The CDR3 DNA follows: TGTGCCTGCCCTGACAGGCGAACTAATGAAAAACTGTTTTTT. It is translated as CACPDRRTNEKLFF.

The count of this clonotype is one. The genes are TRBV6-1 and TRBJ2-5; 12 bases match TRBD2. Germline CDR1 MNHNS, CDR2 SASEGT. This CDR3 is built from 19 residues. J was trimmed by 2 bases and V by 6 bases; bases with no gene match: 16. The CDR3 bases are TGTGCCAGCAGCCCCTCCGATCGACTAGCGGGAGTAGAACAAGAGACCCAGTACTTC. This translates into CASSPSDRLAGVEQETQYF.

There are many counts of this clonotype. This chain joins TRBV6-2 or TRBV6-3 and TRBJ2-7; possible D gene TRBD1, 6 bases. The CDR3 has 15 amino acids. CDR1 is MNHEY, CDR2 SVGEGT, per germline. Trimming removed 2 bases at V and 3 bases at J, with 14 bases between. The CDR3 sequence: CASSYAGMGHYEQYF. The CDR3 DNA follows: TGTGCCAGCAGTTACGCGGGCATGGGACACTACGAGCAGTACTTC.

This clonotype occurred a few times. The chain recombines TRBV9 with TRBJ1-1, with D tentatively TRBD1 (5 bases). Germline assignment: CDR1 SGDLS and CDR2 YYNGEE. The CDR3 is made up of 14 amino acids. V gave up 2 bases and J gave up 6 bases, with 14 bases separating them. CDR3 coding DNA: TGTGCCAGCAGCGTCGGGGGGGTTGCCCCTGAAGCTTTCTTT. Translated: CASSVGGVAPEAFF.

This clonotype is a singleton in its sample. The chain couples TRBV10-3 to TRBJ2-7, with D possibly being TRBD1 or TRBD2 (5 bases each). This CDR3 comprises 11 residues. CDR1 and CDR2 (germline): ENHRY, SYGVKD. V was clipped by 11 bases and J by 5 bases, with 13 bases between them. CDR3 protein: CASAWDHEQYF. The CDR3 DNA sequence: TGTGCCTCCGCGTGGGACCACGAGCAGTACTTC.

The CDR3 coding sequence is TGCAGCGTTGGGGTTAGCGGTGTCTACAATGAGCAGTTCTTC. Its protein is CSVGVSGVYNEQFF. The chain carries TRBV29-1 and TRBJ2-1, with D possibly matching TRBD2 (6 bases). Trimming shortened V by 4 bases and J by 3 bases, and 13 bases separated the two germline ends. In germline, CDR1 is SQVTM, CDR2 ANQGSEA. CDR3 length equals 14 residues.

At least ten counts were recorded for this clonotype. The V call is TRBV5-1, the J call TRBJ2-2, with D hard to call. V lost 2 bases, J lost 6 bases, and 11 bases lay in between. The CDR3 is 14 amino acids. Per the germline V gene, CDR1 is SGHRS and CDR2 is YFSETQ. Written as DNA, the CDR3 is TGCGCCAGCAGCTTCTATTATCGGTCCGGGGAGCTGTTTTTT. Amino acids: CASSFYYRSGELFF.

This sequence joins TRBV10-2 and TRBJ2-5; 12 bases map to TRBD2. Germline CDR1 is WSHSY and CDR2 is SAAADI. The CDR3 totals 16 residues. V lost 3 bases and J lost 4; bases outside the gene matches: 6. The DNA of the CDR3 is TGCGCCAGCAGTGAAAGAGGACTAGCGGGACGAGAGACCCAGTACTTC. Its protein product is CASSERGLAGRETQYF.

This clonotype was picked up a small number of times. The chain couples TRBV20-1 to TRBJ2-1; D not resolved. The V end was cut by 1 base, the J end by 9 bases, with 10 bases between. There are 12 residues in the CDR3. CDR1 and CDR2 (germline): DFQATT, SNEGSKA (reference sequence). CDR3 sequence reads: CSARGRRAEQFF. CDR3 coding DNA: TGCAGTGCTAGAGGCAGAAGGGCTGAGCAGTTCTTC.

This clonotype was seen ten or more times. The chain has TRBV28 and TRBJ1-2; D remains unclear. The CDR3 extends over 13 amino acids. CDR1 is MDHEN and CDR2 is SYDVKM in the germline V gene. V was cut by 2 bases and J by 1 base, with 5 bases left in between. Here the CDR3 DNA reads TGTGCCAGCAGTTTAGCGATTAACTATGGCTACACCTTC. Translation gives CASSLAINYGYTF.

This clonotype was picked up a small number of times. The rearrangement links TRBV7-9 to TRBJ2-4; D is perhaps TRBD2 (5 bases). Trimming left V 5 bases short and J 0 bases short, with 14 bases between. Germline lookup yields CDR1 SEHNR and CDR2 FQNEAQ (reference sequence). This CDR3 has 16 amino acids. The CDR3 sequence is CASSPTGGLAKNIQYF. The CDR3 DNA reads as TGTGCCAGCAGCCCCACCGGTGGACTAGCCAAAAACATTCAGTACTTC.

The rearrangement links TRBV6-1 to TRBJ2-3; 14 bases are a match to TRBD2. Germline-derived CDR1 and CDR2 are MNHNS and SASEGT. V lost 6 bases and J lost 6; bases outside the gene matches: 5. The CDR3 is 15 residues long. In DNA form, the CDR3 reads TGTGCCAGCAGCTGGACTAGCGGGAGGAGGGATACGCAGTATTTT. Translated, it gives CASSWTSGRRDTQYF.